The next 18 T cell receptor beta chains were all read from a single sample in a study of graft-versus-host responses after intestinal transplantation. Profiled with immunoSEQ multiplex PCR; TCRdb holds only in-frame clones, not every one. The sample records about 85,000 clones, roughly 80% being singletons. The antigens these receptors bind are not known. The sample here was unstimulated CD4+ T cells sorted from spleen or lymph node cells, taken before intestinal transplant. The receptors originated from a human donor who received an intestinal transplant.

This clone was observed a single time. V gene TRBV9 combines with J gene TRBJ2-1; 12 bases fit TRBD1. CDR3 length: 16 amino acids. Germline V gene data show CDR1 as SGDLS and CDR2 as YYNGEE. The J segment lost 6 bases and the V segment lost 2 bases, leaving 6 bases of the junction unmatched. The chain's CDR3 is CASSVSGQGAINEQFF. The DNA for the CDR3 is TGTGCCAGCAGCGTGTCGGGACAGGGGGCGATCAATGAGCAGTTCTTC.

The V call is TRBV28, the J call TRBJ2-3; 9 nucleotides line up with TRBD2. Germline V gene sequence: CDR1 MDHEN, CDR2 SYDVKM. There are 16 residues in the CDR3. With V trimmed by 3 bases and J by 5 bases, 9 bases remained unmatched. As DNA, the CDR3 is TGTGCCAGCAGTTTTCCGGCGGGGGGGCAGCTAGATACGCAGTATTTT. Translating gives CASSFPAGGQLDTQYF.

The rearrangement joins TRBV5-6 to TRBJ1-4, with 7 positions matching TRBD1. The V gene end was trimmed by 4 bases and the J gene end by 4 bases; junction bases not matched to a gene: 7. There are 15 residues in the CDR3. CDR1 is SGHDT, CDR2 YYEEEE, per germline. The CDR3 region is CASSHRGLSNEKLFF. The DNA of the CDR3 is TGTGCCAGCAGCCACAGGGGACTGAGTAATGAAAAACTGTTTTTT.

This chain links TRBV5-1 with TRBJ2-3; 10 bases line up with TRBD2. This CDR3 region has 16 residues. Germline CDR1 SGHRS, CDR2 YFSETQ. V trimming: 0 bases; J trimming: 3 bases; junction bases outside the gene matches: 4. In DNA, the CDR3 is TGCGCCAGCAGCTTGGGAGCGGGGGGGGAGACAGATACGCAGTATTTT. This codes for CASSLGAGGETDTQYF.

This clone was seen more than once but under ten times. The CDR3, as DNA: TGTGCCAGCACAGGGTCGGCCGGGAATGAAAAACTGTTTTTT. Translated, it gives CASTGSAGNEKLFF. This chain joins TRBV2 and TRBJ1-4; D is possibly TRBD1 (5 bases). This CDR3 contains 14 residues. V lost 7 bases to trimming and J lost 5 bases, with 14 bases between them. CDR1 is SNHLY and CDR2 is FYNNEI in the germline V gene.

The V call is TRBV28, the J call TRBJ1-2; a weak D match, TRBD1 (6 bases). The CDR3 totals 15 residues. Trimming left V 3 bases short and J 4 bases short, with 15 bases between. Germline CDR1 reads MDHEN; CDR2 reads SYDVKM. CDR3 residues: CASSLPTGGSYGYTF. CDR3 in DNA: TGTGCCAGCAGTTTGCCGACAGGAGGAAGCTATGGCTACACCTTC.

This sequence joins TRBV7-3 and TRBJ1-1, with 10 bases identical to TRBD1. J gave up 3 bases and V 3 bases, and 1 base lay outside the gene matches. Germline V lookup: CDR1 SGHTA, CDR2 FQGTGA. The CDR3 sequence is 14 residues long. CDR3 residues: CASSLTGGDTEAFF. Written as DNA, the CDR3 is TGTGCCAGCAGCTTGACAGGGGGCGACACTGAAGCTTTCTTT.

The rearrangement joins TRBV6-5 to TRBJ1-4, with a weak D call TRBD1 (6 bases). V lost 2 bases, J lost 11 bases, and 12 bases lay in between. The V gene's germline CDR1 is MNHEY and CDR2 SVGAGI. The CDR3 length is 13 residues. The CDR3 DNA follows: TGTGCCAGCAGTTACGCTGGGGGCGGCAAACTGTTTTTT. Translation gives CASSYAGGGKLFF.

V gene TRBV7-2 combines with J gene TRBJ2-3; 9 positions agree with TRBD2. Losses at the gene ends were 6 bases for V and 2 bases for J; bases not matched to a gene: 3. CDR3 length: 14 amino acids. The germline CDR1 and CDR2 sequences are SGHTA and FQGNSA. The CDR3 region has the DNA TGTGCCAGCAGTGTAGCGGGGGCCACAGATACGCAGTATTTT. Protein: CASSVAGATDTQYF.

This clone was observed a handful of times. The V call is TRBV7-9, the J call TRBJ2-3, with TRBD1 matching 7 bases. Germline V gene sequence: CDR1 SEHNR, CDR2 FQNEAQ (reference sequence). The V segment lost 5 bases and the J segment 3 bases; nucleotides outside the gene matches: 11. The CDR3 is 16 amino acids. The CDR3 bases are TGTGCCAGCAGCCGAGGCAGGGGCAGGGGGACAGATACGCAGTATTTT. Protein: CASSRGRGRGTDTQYF.

J is TRBJ2-3 and V is TRBV1; TRBD1 is the table's D call and was not checked against the DNA. TRBV1 is reported as a pseudogene. The CDR3 is 14 amino acids. This chain's CDR3 is CTSSIGQGTDTQYF. CDR3 DNA sequence: TGCACCAGCTCAATCGGACAGGGCACAGATACGCAGTATTTT.

V usage is TRBV11-2 and J usage is TRBJ2-5; TRBD1 is a possible D gene (6 bases). Germline CDR1 and CDR2: SGHAT and FQNNGV. V lost 1 base to trimming and J lost 0 bases, with 9 bases between them. CDR3 length: 15 residues. This chain's CDR3 is CASSLGRTDQETQYF. Here the CDR3 DNA reads TGTGCCAGCAGCTTAGGTCGGACAGACCAAGAGACCCAGTACTTC.

The chain carries TRBV29-1 and TRBJ2-1, with 9 bases fitting TRBD1. The germline V gene encodes CDR1 SQVTM and CDR2 ANQGSEA. V gave up 3 bases and J gave up 1 base; unmatched junction bases: 1. The CDR3 is made up of 14 amino acids. This chain's CDR3 is CSVEGTGSYNEQFF. Here the CDR3 DNA reads TGCAGCGTTGAGGGGACAGGGTCCTACAATGAGCAGTTCTTC.

V is TRBV5-5 and J is TRBJ1-2, with 7 bases aligning to TRBD1. Germline trimming cut 4 bases from V and 3 bases from J; bases unmatched to any gene: 9. The CDR3 sequence is 15 residues long. Per the germline V gene, CDR1 is SGHKS and CDR2 is YYEKEE (reference sequence). The CDR3 region has the DNA TGTGCCAGCAGCCCTCAGCCAGGGGGTCACTATGGCTACACCTTC. It codes for CASSPQPGGHYGYTF.

The chain couples TRBV29-1 to TRBJ2-5, with 8 bases matching TRBD1. V lost 2 bases to trimming and J lost 5 bases; unmatched junction nucleotides: 4. The CDR3 consists of 13 residues. CDR1 is SQVTM and CDR2 is ANQGSEA in the germline V gene. CDR3 nucleotide sequence: TGCAGCGTTGAACAGGGGGCGCGGGAGACCCAGTACTTC. Translation gives CSVEQGARETQYF.

The CDR3 DNA reads TGTGCCAGCAGTTACGGACTAATCGGTAGCACAGATACGCAGTATTTT. The encoded protein is CASSYGLIGSTDTQYF. V and J are TRBV6-5 and TRBJ2-3; weak D call: TRBD2 (6 bases). The CDR3 runs to 16 residues. With 2 bases removed from V and 0 bases from J, the gap between germline ends came to 12 bases. From germline, CDR1 is MNHEY and CDR2 SVGAGI.

This clone was recorded a few times. The V call is TRBV15, the J call TRBJ2-7, with D perhaps TRBD2 (5 bases). Germline assignment: CDR1 LNHNV and CDR2 YYDKDF (reference sequence). The CDR3 runs 15 residues. The V end lost 0 bases, the J end lost 2 bases, and 11 bases lay between the germline ends. DNA for the CDR3: TGTGCCACCAGCAGAGATCCGAGGGCCCCCTACGAGCAGTACTTC. It specifies CATSRDPRAPYEQYF.

V is TRBV2 and J is TRBJ2-1; 7 nucleotides line up with TRBD2. V shed 6 bases and J 6 bases; nucleotides not matched to a gene: 14. The germline V gene encodes CDR1 SNHLY and CDR2 FYNNEI. CDR3 length: 16 residues. In nucleotides, the CDR3 is TGTGCCAGCAGCGCAACTGGGGGGGTCGCTAGCAATGAGCAGTTCTTC. Translation: CASSATGGVASNEQFF. Full variable domain (missing parts from reference TRBV2 and TRBJ2-1): EPEVTQTPSHQVTQMGQEVILRCVPISNHLYFYWYRQILGQKVEFLVSFYNNEISEKSEIFDDQFSVERPDGSNFTLKIRSTKLEDSAMYFCASSATGGVASNEQFFGPGTRLTVL.